The clone carrying this T cell receptor (beta chain) was counted once. These data belong to a study of T cell changes during pregnancy in multiple sclerosis. TCRdb's table, derived via immunoSEQ multiplex PCR, lists solely in-frame clones and lacks some. The sample has about 44,000 clones, roughly 95% seen once. The CDR3 sequence is 16 residues long. Germline loops: CDR1 LNHNV, CDR2 YYDKDF (reference sequence). V shed 0 bases and J 5 bases; nucleotides not matched to a gene: 9. The sequence derives from a female donor with multiple sclerosis, enrolled in a pregnancy study. The source material was peripheral blood, sampled in the second trimester of pregnancy. The chain uses TRBV15 and TRBJ1-1; 7 nucleotides match TRBD1. CDR3 nucleotide sequence: TGTGCCACCAGCAGAGACCCGACAGGGAGGAAGACTGAAGCTTTCTTT. It codes for CATSRDPTGRKTEAFF.